In this sample, the clone carrying this T cell receptor (beta chain) turned up once. What it recognizes is unknown. A junction end diverges from the germline sequence, so it may reflect a read error. The CDR3 loop spans 18 amino acids. Germline CDR1 reads KGHDR; CDR2 reads SFDVKD. These data originate in a study of T cell responses to AZD1222 COVID-19 vaccine. The data were produced by immunoSEQ multiplex PCR, yet TCRdb's version contains in-frame clones alone and is incomplete. Of 150,000 to 180,000 clones in the sample, under 95% were seen once. Whole-study results and caveats: Spike-specific TCR breadth and depth rose after two AZD1222 doses. In the spike-specific TCR repertoire, nearly half reportedly target unmutated variant regions. The donor group comprised mostly white British people and more females; the analysis possibly underestimated clonal diversity.

The sequence derives from an adult in good health. The material sequenced was peripheral blood, taken on day 0 of AZD1222 vaccination. V gene TRBV24-1 combines with J gene TRBJ1-4, with 9 bases aligning to TRBD1. The CDR3 reads CATSGLPGQGETNEKLFF. CDR3 bases: TGTGCCACCAGTGGTTTGCCGGGACAGGGCGAAACTAATGAAAAACTGTTTTTT.